This is a list of T cell receptor beta chains from one sample in a study of CD8 T cells in Susac syndrome. Using its own MiXCR run on the immunoSEQ multiplex PCR reads, TCRdb lists one record per CDR3 protein. The sample contains roughly 200,000 distinct CDR3 sequences, around 90% of which appear only once. Sequenced sample: CD4+ T cells from PBMCs. Receptors were obtained from a human donor with Susac syndrome. The conserved cysteine and the conserved F or W are not part of the CDR3 here.

J: TRBJ1-2; V: TRBV5-4; CDR3: ASSSLEPGRMIYGYT
J: TRBJ1-1; V: TRBV7-2; CDR3: ASSWASGAEAF
J: TRBJ2-5; V: TRBV20-1; CDR3: SAGPRSSGETQY
J: TRBJ1-1; V: TRBV19; CDR3: ASSYRVGNTEAF
J: TRBJ2-2; V: TRBV4-2; CDR3: ASSQETSGPWGELF
J: TRBJ1-1; V: TRBV10-1; CDR3: ASSGTLNTEAF
J: TRBJ2-1; V: TRBV12-3/TRBV12-4; CDR3: ASSFSDIIPQQF
J: TRBJ2-1; V: TRBV6-5; CDR3: ASSNGGPNEQF
J: TRBJ2-5; V: TRBV2; CDR3: ASSRLGQRQETQY
J: TRBJ1-1; V: TRBV2; CDR3: ASSGRDRLNTEAF
J: TRBJ2-7; V: TRBV28; CDR3: ASSFSGAGGEGKY
J: TRBJ1-1; V: TRBV18; CDR3: ASSPGDRRPGRTEAF
J: TRBJ2-1; V: TRBV6-5; CDR3: ASRLGSGEQF
J: TRBJ2-1; V: TRBV5-1; CDR3: ASSLAQSTDGDEQF
J: TRBJ2-3; V: TRBV28; CDR3: ASSLFPHDRRSDTQY
J: TRBJ2-5; V: TRBV28; CDR3: ASSFPLAGVETQY
J: TRBJ2-7; V: TRBV6-1; CDR3: ASQGPLYEQY
J: TRBJ1-2; V: TRBV12-3/TRBV12-4; CDR3: ASSFEYRYGYT
J: TRBJ2-3; V: TRBV14; CDR3: ASSQSRVDTQY
J: TRBJ1-3; V: TRBV4-1; CDR3: ASSQLPDGALAGNTIY
J: TRBJ2-3; V: TRBV7-9; CDR3: ASSLFGTSTDTQY
J: TRBJ2-3; V: TRBV20-1; CDR3: SAGKARGSTDTQY
J: TRBJ2-5; V: TRBV19; CDR3: ASKSRGAETQY
J: TRBJ2-3; V: TRBV20-1; CDR3: SAKRGASTDTQY
J: TRBJ2-3; V: TRBV7-9; CDR3: ASSWKESDTQY
J: TRBJ2-1; V: TRBV11-2; CDR3: ASSNNPGLAFDEQF
J: TRBJ2-7; V: TRBV20-1; CDR3: SASGVPAHSYEQY
J: TRBJ1-1; V: TRBV7-2; CDR3: ASSVVGETEAF
J: TRBJ2-1; V: TRBV2; CDR3: ASSERDRGLSNEQF
J: TRBJ2-3; V: TRBV5-4; CDR3: ASSSPGNIDTQY
J: TRBJ1-2; V: TRBV5-1; CDR3: ASSAGQGYGYT
J: TRBJ2-2; V: TRBV5-4; CDR3: ASSLGQGIGTGELF
J: TRBJ2-5; V: TRBV10-3; CDR3: AIRGTGVQETQY
J: TRBJ2-4; V: TRBV12-5; CDR3: ASGLCPGGVKHIQY
J: TRBJ1-2; V: TRBV14; CDR3: ASSLTGYGYT
J: TRBJ1-1; V: TRBV6-1; CDR3: ASSELEEGGGEAF
J: TRBJ2-5; V: TRBV6-1; CDR3: ASSRPQAGVFQETQY
J: TRBJ1-1; V: TRBV20-1; CDR3: SAEADPFTEAF
J: TRBJ2-1; V: TRBV5-6; CDR3: ASSSKAAGGDEQF
J: TRBJ1-2; V: TRBV30; CDR3: AWSVRQGYGYT
J: TRBJ2-2; V: TRBV7-3; CDR3: ASSLLSSGVTGELF
J: TRBJ1-1; V: TRBV5-1; CDR3: ASSVDISNTEAF
J: TRBJ2-7; V: TRBV5-4; CDR3: ASSPTGHGNEQY
J: TRBJ2-5; V: TRBV6-1; CDR3: ASSRGLAGGYQETQY
J: TRBJ2-3; V: TRBV5-1; CDR3: ASSLMSGGAADTQY
J: TRBJ1-5; V: TRBV3-1; CDR3: ASSQVHGGQPQH
J: TRBJ2-7; V: TRBV7-2; CDR3: ASSKIPRVLDEQY
J: TRBJ1-4; V: TRBV27; CDR3: ASSLRGIPNEKLF
J: TRBJ2-7; V: TRBV3-1; CDR3: ASSPPPGAGGSEQY